Shown below are 32 T cell receptor beta chains from a single sample sequenced in a study of vaccination effects on CD4 cells after COVID-19. ViraFEST assay sequencing came after antigen-specific CD4+ T cells were expanded with viral peptide pools. After less than twelve days in culture, the CD4+ T cells were isolated. Generated by immunoSEQ multiplex PCR, the TCRdb table keeps only in-frame clones and is missing some. The sample yields about 54,000 clones, around 75% seen once. These receptors are not linked to any known antigen. Sequenced material: CD4+ T cells from PBMCs cultured with HCoV-229E spike peptides, taken before COVID-19 vaccination. Source of these receptors: a human donor who received a COVID-19 vaccine.

In DNA form, the CDR3 reads TGCGCCAGCAGCCAAGACCGGTGGGACACCGGGGAGCTGTTTTTT. It is translated as CASSQDRWDTGELFF. V is TRBV4-1 and J is TRBJ2-2; no clear D gene. V gave up 0 bases and J gave up 3 bases, with 8 bases separating them. Germline-derived CDR1 and CDR2 are MGHRA and YSYEKL. The CDR3 consists of 15 residues.

This clone was detected only once. This rearrangement joins TRBV24-1 to TRBJ2-1; D is possibly TRBD1 (6 bases). Trimming took 4 bases from V and 7 from J, leaving 16 bases between them. The germline CDR1 and CDR2 sequences are KGHDR and SFDVKD. CDR3 length equals 15 residues. CDR3 region: CATSDPRGTGNEQFF. CDR3 sequence (DNA): TGTGCCACCAGTGACCCTAGAGGTACAGGGAATGAGCAGTTCTTC.

The genes are TRBV5-5 and TRBJ1-1; 10 bases match TRBD1. With 1 base clipped from V and 5 bases from J, the junction kept 17 bases outside the gene matches. Germline V gene sequence: CDR1 SGHKS, CDR2 YYEKEE (reference sequence). This CDR3 spans 19 amino acids. The CDR3 here is CASSLKGTATGGAGTEAFF. CDR3 sequence (DNA): TGTGCCAGCAGCTTGAAGGGGACGGCGACAGGGGGCGCCGGGACTGAAGCTTTCTTT.

V and J are TRBV2 and TRBJ1-2, with 8 bases identical to TRBD1. Germline loops: CDR1 SNHLY, CDR2 FYNNEI. Trimming cost V 6 bases and J 4 bases; bases outside gene matches: 7. This CDR3 contains 14 residues. The CDR3 spells CASSGQGLGYGYTF. The CDR3 nucleotides are TGTGCCAGCAGCGGACAGGGTCTGGGCTATGGCTACACCTTC.

The rearrangement links TRBV3-1 (or the pseudogene TRBV3-2) to TRBJ2-7, with 7 bases fitting TRBD1. The V segment lost 5 bases and the J segment 5 bases; nucleotides outside the gene matches: 6. CDR3 length: 13 amino acids. CDR1 is LGHDT, CDR2 YNNKEL, per germline (reference sequence). The CDR3 sequence is CASSAQGDHEQYV. The CDR3 nucleotides are TGTGCCAGCAGCGCGCAGGGGGACCACGAGCAGTACGTC.

The chain has TRBV20-1 and TRBJ2-3; D is ambiguous. This CDR3 comprises 12 residues. V gave up 3 bases and J gave up 3 bases, with 7 bases separating them. CDR1 and CDR2 (germline): DFQATT, SNEGSKA (reference sequence). This chain's CDR3 is CSASPNTDTQYF. The CDR3 DNA is TGCAGTGCTAGTCCAAATACAGATACGCAGTATTTT.

The V call is TRBV7-2, the J call TRBJ1-3, with D maybe TRBD1 (5 bases). V lost 1 base and J lost 4, with 8 bases in between. Germline V lookup: CDR1 SGHTA, CDR2 FQGNSA. This CDR3 is 14 amino acids long. The chain's CDR3 is CASSLGPGGNTIYF. DNA for the CDR3: TGTGCCAGCAGCTTAGGTCCAGGGGGAAACACCATATATTTT. The full variable domain, completed using reference TRBV7-2 and TRBJ1-3, is GAGVSQSPSNKVTEKGKDVELRCDPISGHTALYWYRQSLGQGLEFLIYFQGNSAPDKSGLPSDRFSAERTGGSVSTLTIQRTQQEDSAVYLCASSLGPGGNTIYFGEGSWLTVV.

The V and J genes are TRBV7-2 and TRBJ1-1; the D gene is possibly TRBD1 (5 bases). This CDR3 comprises 14 residues. CDR1 is SGHTA and CDR2 is FQGNSA in the germline V gene. With 2 bases removed from V and 0 bases from J, the gap between germline ends came to 7 bases. CDR3 sequence reads: CASSLRGLNTEAFF. Written as DNA, the CDR3 is TGTGCCAGCAGCTTAAGGGGACTGAACACTGAAGCTTTCTTT.

This clone was counted a few times. This sequence joins TRBV5-6 and TRBJ1-1; 7 bases match TRBD1. The CDR3 loop spans 15 amino acids. Germline trimming cut 3 bases from V and 1 base from J; bases unmatched to any gene: 6. Germline CDR1 and CDR2: SGHDT and YYEEEE. The DNA for the CDR3 is TGTGCCAGCAGCTCCTCGGGGACAGCGAACACTGAAGCTTTCTTT. Encoded protein: CASSSSGTANTEAFF.

The chain joins TRBV3-1 (or the pseudogene TRBV3-2) to TRBJ2-7, with 9 bases that match TRBD1. From germline, CDR1 is LGHDT and CDR2 YNNKEL (reference sequence). V lost 4 bases and J lost 2; bases outside the gene matches: 3. CDR3 length equals 14 residues. This CDR3 reads CASSPRTGAYEQYV. CDR3 nucleotide sequence: TGTGCCAGCAGCCCCCGGACAGGGGCCTACGAGCAGTACGTC.

This clone was found a few times. This rearrangement joins TRBV6-5 to TRBJ1-3; TRBD1 is a possible D gene (6 bases). Germline CDR1 and CDR2: MNHEY and SVGAGI. The germline V and J ends were trimmed by 6 bases and 1 base, with 10 bases remaining between them. The CDR3 has 14 residues. Here the CDR3 reads CASSRGLSGNTIYF. CDR3 in DNA: TGTGCCAGCAGCAGGGGCTTATCTGGAAACACCATATATTTT.

The chain links TRBV3-1 (or the pseudogene TRBV3-2) to TRBJ1-2; no clear D gene. There are 14 residues in the CDR3. From germline, CDR1 is LGHDT and CDR2 YNNKEL (reference sequence). Trimming stripped 1 base from V and 8 bases from J, with 14 bases between. The chain's CDR3 is CASSQGDGVGGYTF. The CDR3 nucleotides are TGTGCCAGCAGCCAAGGAGACGGCGTCGGGGGCTACACCTTC.

This clone was recorded once. Written as DNA, the CDR3 is TGTGCCAGCAGTAGCGGGACACCCACCGGGGGAGCTTTCTTT. Translation gives CASSSGTPTGGAFF. J is TRBJ1-1 and V is TRBV28; D is possibly TRBD1 (6 bases). CDR1 and CDR2 (germline): MDHEN, SYDVKM. Deletions cut 5 bases from V and 10 bases from J, with 20 bases between. The CDR3 loop spans 14 amino acids.

V is TRBV7-2 and J is TRBJ2-7; D remains ambiguous. Germline CDR1 and CDR2: SGHTA and FQGNSA. CDR3 length: 13 amino acids. V lost 3 bases to trimming and J lost 1 base, with 7 bases between them. The CDR3 bases are TGTGCCAGCAGCTTGGGCCCTTCCTACGAGCAGTACGTC. Translated: CASSLGPSYEQYV.

This chain connects TRBV6-1 to TRBJ2-5; D is ambiguous. Germline CDR1 MNHNS, CDR2 SASEGT. The V end lost 2 bases, the J end lost 4 bases, and 11 bases lay between the germline ends. This CDR3 region has 14 residues. Written as DNA, the CDR3 is TGTGCCAGCAGTGAAAGTCTCAGGTTAGAGACCCAGTACTTC. Translation gives CASSESLRLETQYF.

The chain recombines TRBV2 with TRBJ2-5, with TRBD2 matching over 8 bases. This CDR3 region has 12 residues. CDR1 is SNHLY and CDR2 is FYNNEI in the germline V gene. J gave up 5 bases and V 7 bases, and 3 bases lay outside the gene matches. CDR3 in amino acids: CASNLAGETQYF. CDR3 DNA sequence: TGTGCCAGCAATCTAGCGGGTGAGACCCAGTACTTC.

The chain combines TRBV6-1 with TRBJ2-7; either TRBD1 or TRBD2 may fit D (6 bases each). The CDR3 has 15 residues. CDR1 MNHNS and CDR2 SASEGT come from the germline V gene. V dropped 0 bases and J dropped 2 bases, with 11 bases sitting between them. The CDR3 reads CASSEADGGPYEQYV. The CDR3 DNA reads TGTGCCAGCAGTGAAGCGGATGGGGGGCCCTACGAGCAGTACGTC.

This clone was detected only once. The rearrangement joins TRBV5-1 to TRBJ1-1; D not certain. The CDR3 is 12 amino acids. The germline V and J ends were trimmed by 4 bases and 2 bases, with 6 bases remaining between them. Looked up from germline, CDR1 is SGHRS and CDR2 is YFSETQ. For the CDR3, the DNA is TGCGCCAGCAGCGGGGATAACACTGAAGCTTTCTTT. Translating gives CASSGDNTEAFF.

This clone was detected a few times. The chain combines TRBV7-9 with TRBJ2-3, with TRBD1 as a possible D gene (6 bases). This CDR3 has 16 residues. Germline V lookup: CDR1 SEHNR, CDR2 FQNEAQ (reference sequence). Trimming shortened V by 5 bases and J by 0 bases, and 15 bases separated the two germline ends. The CDR3 nucleotides read TGTGCCAGCAGCCATCCCGGGACACCAAGCACAGATACGCAGTATTTT. It translates to CASSHPGTPSTDTQYF.

Within the sample, this clone is medium-sized (0.01 to 0.1%). The genes are TRBV6-5 and TRBJ2-1; TRBD2 agrees at 11 bases. Losses at the gene ends were 5 bases for V and 6 bases for J; bases not matched to a gene: 6. Germline V gene data show CDR1 as MNHEY and CDR2 as SVGAGI. This CDR3 has 15 residues. The CDR3 sequence is CASSPLAGGGNEQFF. CDR3 nucleotide sequence: TGTGCCAGCAGTCCCTTAGCGGGGGGGGGCAATGAGCAGTTCTTC.

This clone has more than one count but fewer than ten. The rearrangement uses TRBV10-3 and TRBJ1-1; no definite D call. V lost 3 bases, J lost 1 base, and 6 bases lay in between. The V gene's germline CDR1 is ENHRY and CDR2 SYGVKD. There are 13 residues in the CDR3. The CDR3 spells CAISEATNTEAFF. The CDR3 DNA follows: TGTGCCATCAGTGAAGCCACGAACACTGAAGCTTTCTTT.

The J gene is TRBJ1-1, the V gene TRBV5-1; D might be TRBD1 (5 bases). This CDR3 contains 14 residues. Germline CDR1 and CDR2: SGHRS and YFSETQ. V was shortened by 5 bases and J by 1 base, with 12 bases between the two germline ends. The CDR3 DNA reads as TGCGCCAGCAGGGGCGCGGGGGGGAACACTGAAGCTTTCTTT. It specifies CASRGAGGNTEAFF.

The CDR3 bases are TGTGCCAGCAGCCTCGACAGTGAAGCTTTCTTT. It yields the protein CASSLDSEAFF. The chain combines TRBV3-1 (or the pseudogene TRBV3-2) with TRBJ1-1; TRBD1 is a possible D gene (5 bases). Trimming left V 4 bases short and J 7 bases short, with 7 bases between. CDR3 size: 11 residues. The germline V gene has CDR1 LGHDT and CDR2 YNNKEL (reference sequence).

The chain uses TRBV24-1 and TRBJ1-2; no reliable D call. Germline V gene lookup returns CDR1 KGHDR and CDR2 SFDVKD. Trimming took off 4 bases at V and 6 bases at J, with 14 bases between the two ends. The CDR3 extends over 14 amino acids. DNA for the CDR3: TGTGCCACCAGTGACCGCGCGGGCCAGGATGGCTACACCTTC. This codes for CATSDRAGQDGYTF.

The genes are TRBV7-2 and TRBJ1-4; the D is unclear. Germline CDR1 is SGHTA and CDR2 is FQGNSA. V was cut by 6 bases and J by 0 bases, with 8 bases left in between. This CDR3 region has 14 residues. The CDR3 nucleotides are TGTGCCAGCAGTCCTTTTACAACTAATGAAAAACTGTTTTTT. This translates into CASSPFTTNEKLFF.

V gene TRBV5-6 combines with J gene TRBJ2-4; D ambiguous. Germline V gives CDR1 SGHDT, CDR2 YYEEEE. The CDR3 has 16 amino acids. V was pared by 5 bases and J by 0 bases, with 15 bases between. The CDR3 region is CASRAGPLLAKNIQYF. The DNA of the CDR3 is TGTGCCAGCAGGGCCGGGCCGCTCCTAGCCAAAAACATTCAGTACTTC.

The chain joins TRBV30 to TRBJ2-6; D might be TRBD2 (5 bases). Trimming stripped 4 bases from V and 0 bases from J, with 16 bases between. The CDR3 is 17 amino acids. Germline-derived CDR1 and CDR2 are GTSNPN and SVGIG (reference sequence). The CDR3 protein is CAWNRRLLSSGANVLTF. The CDR3 bases are TGTGCCTGGAATAGGAGGTTACTAAGCTCTGGGGCCAACGTCCTGACTTTC. Variable domain in full (rest from reference TRBV30 and TRBJ2-6): SQTIHQWPATLVQPVGSPLSLECTVEGTSNPNLYWYRQAAGRGLQLLFYSVGIGQISSEVPQNLSASRPQDRQFILSSKKLLLSDSGFYLCAWNRRLLSSGANVLTFGAGSRLTVL.

This clone has only a few counts. This chain joins TRBV5-1 and TRBJ2-2; TRBD2 matches at 8 bases. This CDR3 contains 14 residues. Per the germline V gene, CDR1 is SGHRS and CDR2 is YFSETQ. Losses at the gene ends were 7 bases for V and 4 bases for J; bases not matched to a gene: 6. CDR3 in amino acids: CASQSGGPTGELFF. The CDR3 DNA sequence: TGCGCCAGCCAAAGCGGGGGTCCCACCGGGGAGCTGTTTTTT.

The chain recombines TRBV20-1 with TRBJ2-2; 13 positions match TRBD2. The V segment lost 6 bases and the J segment 6 bases; nucleotides outside the gene matches: 13. In germline, CDR1 is DFQATT, CDR2 SNEGSKA (reference sequence). The CDR3 has 17 residues. The CDR3 DNA reads TGCAGTGCGAGTGGGACTAGCGGGGTTGGTTCCGCCGGGGAGCTGTTTTTT. Translating gives CSASGTSGVGSAGELFF.

This chain links TRBV2 with TRBJ1-5; TRBD1 is a possible D gene (5 bases). This CDR3 region has 12 residues. Germline loops: CDR1 SNHLY, CDR2 FYNNEI. The germline V and J ends were trimmed by 6 bases and 3 bases, with 6 bases remaining between them. CDR3 sequence reads: CASRDTNQPQHF. Written as DNA, the CDR3 is TGTGCCAGCAGGGACACCAATCAGCCCCAGCATTTT.

This clone was detected once. The chain has TRBV30 and TRBJ1-3; D call uncertain. Trimming pared 3 bases from V and 0 bases from J, leaving 15 bases between. The CDR3 has 16 amino acids. Germline loops: CDR1 GTSNPN, CDR2 SVGIG (reference sequence). In DNA, the CDR3 is TGTGCCTGGAGCCGAGAGAGGGCGTCCTCTGGAAACACCATATATTTT. Translated, it gives CAWSRERASSGNTIYF.

This chain joins TRBV12-5 and TRBJ2-5; D is ambiguous. This CDR3 spans 14 amino acids. Germline V gives CDR1 LGHNT, CDR2 FRNRAP. V lost 1 base, J lost 1 base, and 7 bases lay in between. DNA of the CDR3: TGTGCTAGTGGTTTGGGACATATCCAAGAGACCCAGTACTTC. Translated: CASGLGHIQETQYF.